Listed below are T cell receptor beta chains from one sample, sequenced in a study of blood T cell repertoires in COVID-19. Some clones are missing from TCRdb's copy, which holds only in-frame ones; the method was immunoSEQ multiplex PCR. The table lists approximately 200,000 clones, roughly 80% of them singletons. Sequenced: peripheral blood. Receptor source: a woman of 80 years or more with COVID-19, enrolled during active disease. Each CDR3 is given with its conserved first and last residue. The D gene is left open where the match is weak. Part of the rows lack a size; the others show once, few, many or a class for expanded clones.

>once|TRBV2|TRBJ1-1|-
TGTGCCAGCAGTGAATGGGGCGAAGCTTTCTTT
CASSEWGEAFF
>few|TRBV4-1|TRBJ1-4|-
TGCGCCAGCAGCCAAGACAGGTCACGGGGAAGGGAAAAACTGTTTTTT
CASSQDRSRGREKLFF
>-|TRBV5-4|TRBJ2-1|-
TGTGCCAGCAGCTTGGTGGCAGATGAGCAGTTCTTC
CASSLVADEQFF
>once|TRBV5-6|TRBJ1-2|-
TGTGCCAGCAGCTTGTCAGGCAACTATGGCTACACCTTC
CASSLSGNYGYTF
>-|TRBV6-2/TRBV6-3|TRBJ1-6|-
TGTGCCAGCAGCCCTCCTGGAGGAAGCTCCTATAATTCACCCCTCCACTTT
CASSPPGGSSYNSPLHF
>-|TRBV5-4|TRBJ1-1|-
TGTGCCAGCAGCCGTGACACTGAAGCTTTCTTT
CASSRDTEAFF
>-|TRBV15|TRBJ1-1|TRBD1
TGTGCCACCAGCAGGAGACAGGGGAATGATGAAGCTTTCTTT
CATSRRQGNDEAFF
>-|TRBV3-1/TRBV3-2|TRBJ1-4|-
TGTGCCAGCTCGGGCTCAGGGGACGCTAATGAAAAACTGTTTTTT
CASSGSGDANEKLFF
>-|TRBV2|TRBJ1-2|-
TGTGCCAGCATGAGCCGGCCTAGGAGCTACACCTTC
CASMSRPRSYTF
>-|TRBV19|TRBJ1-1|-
TGTGCCAGTAGTATAGCGGTTTCGAACACTGAAGCTTTCTTT
CASSIAVSNTEAFF
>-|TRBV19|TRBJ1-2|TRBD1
TGTGCCAGTACCCTAACAGGGGTTTATGGCTACACCTTC
CASTLTGVYGYTF
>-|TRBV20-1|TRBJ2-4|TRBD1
TGCAGTGCTAGTTCGACACAGGGGGCAGGAAACATTCAGTACTTC
CSASSTQGAGNIQYF